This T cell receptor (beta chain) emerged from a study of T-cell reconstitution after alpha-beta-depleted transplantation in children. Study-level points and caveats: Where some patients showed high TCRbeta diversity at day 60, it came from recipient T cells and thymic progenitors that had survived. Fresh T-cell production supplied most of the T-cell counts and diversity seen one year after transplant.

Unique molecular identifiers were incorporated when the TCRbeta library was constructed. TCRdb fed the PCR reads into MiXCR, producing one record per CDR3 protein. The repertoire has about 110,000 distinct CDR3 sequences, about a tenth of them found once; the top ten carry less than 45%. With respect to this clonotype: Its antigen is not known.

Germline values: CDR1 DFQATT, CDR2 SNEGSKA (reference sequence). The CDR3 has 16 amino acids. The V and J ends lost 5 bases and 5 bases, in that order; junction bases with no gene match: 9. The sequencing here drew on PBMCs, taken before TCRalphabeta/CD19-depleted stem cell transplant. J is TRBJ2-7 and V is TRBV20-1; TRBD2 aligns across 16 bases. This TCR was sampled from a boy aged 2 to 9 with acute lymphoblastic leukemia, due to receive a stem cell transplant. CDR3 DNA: TGCAGTGCTGTGGGACTAGCGGGAGGGCCGGCTGACGAGCAGTACTTC. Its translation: CSAVGLAGGPADEQYF.